This TCR beta chain was identified in a study of cytomegalovirus exposure and HLA in healthy donors. Study results and limitations: A list of roughly 180 TCR beta chains associated with cytomegalovirus was given. Roughly even sequencing depth across donors was the assumption behind the presence/absence analyses.

PCR was performed using 60 Vbeta and 13 Jbeta primers. Using immunoSEQ multiplex PCR, the repertoire was profiled, and TCRdb retains in-frame clones only, with some absent. The sample yields approximately 280,000 clones, 85% to 90% seen once. The donors (healthy individuals) were bone marrow donors. J was trimmed by 5 bases and V by 6 bases; bases with no gene match: 4. The germline CDR1 and CDR2 sequences are MRHNA and SNTAGT. The CDR3 contains 14 residues. Concerning this clone itself: Its specificity is not known. The same CDR3 also results from other DNA sequences found in this sample.

The chain recombines TRBV6-4 with TRBJ1-6; 7 nucleotides line up with TRBD1. The TCR comes from a woman under 30 in good health and CMV-seronegative. The source material was PBMCs. The CDR3 reads CASRRQGDNSPLHF. DNA for the CDR3: TGTGCCAGCAGGAGACAGGGTGATAATTCACCCCTCCACTTT.